Listed below are T cell receptor beta chains from one sample, sequenced in a study of Graves' ophthalmopathy and Graves' hyperthyroidism. TCRdb processed the multiplex PCR reads anew with MiXCR; each CDR3 protein has one entry. This table holds about 480,000 distinct CDR3 sequences, approximately 15% found once. Input material: blood. Every receptor here comes from a woman aged 25 to 39 with Graves' ophthalmopathy. Each CDR3 is given with its conserved first and last residue. Each record gives: V gene, CDR3 length, J gene, D gene, clone size, CDR3 protein, CDR3 DNA. The D gene is left open where the match is weak. Clone size is given for some rows only: seen once, a few or many times, or a class if the clone is expanded.

TRBV2	14	TRBJ2-7	NA	many	CASTEGFYSGEQYF	TGTGCCAGCACCGAAGGTTTTTACTCGGGGGAGCAGTACTTC
TRBV6-1	12	TRBJ1-1	NA	many	CASSDRGTEAFF	TGTGCCAGCAGTGACCGTGGCACTGAAGCTTTCTTT
TRBV3-1	15	TRBJ2-5	NA	NA	CASSQMAGGEETQYF	TGTGCCAGCAGCCAAATGGCAGGCGGAGAGGAGACCCAGTACTTC
TRBV6-1	17	TRBJ2-7	TRBD2	many	CASRPGLAGGSSYEQYF	TGTGCCAGCAGACCGGGACTAGCGGGGGGGTCCTCCTACGAGCAGTACTTC
TRBV11-2	14	TRBJ2-4	TRBD2	NA	CASSALAGHNIKYF	TGTGCCAGCAGCGCCCTAGCGGGTCACAACATTAAGTACTTC
TRBV6-1	13	TRBJ2-2	NA	many	CASSEWETGELFF	TGTGCCAGCAGTGAATGGGAGACCGGGGAGCTGTTTTTT
TRBV6-1	15	TRBJ2-7	NA	many	CASSEASGASYEQYF	TGTGCCAGCAGTGAAGCGTCAGGGGCTTCCTACGAGCAGTACTTC
TRBV28	15	TRBJ2-5	NA	many	CASSLPGLTQETQYF	TGTGCCAGCAGTTTACCCGGACTTACCCAAGAGACCCAGTACTTC
TRBV6-5	16	TRBJ2-7	TRBD2	many	CASSPLRLADSYEQYF	TGTGCCAGCAGTCCTCTGAGACTAGCGGATTCCTACGAGCAGTACTTC
TRBV12-3/TRBV12-4	16	TRBJ2-5	NA	many	CASSFLGTNNQETQYF	TGTGCCAGCAGTTTCCTCGGGACGAACAACCAAGAGACCCAGTACTTC
TRBV6-1	15	TRBJ1-2	NA	many	CASSEAYGVNYGYTF	TGTGCCAGCAGTGAAGCGTACGGGGTAAACTATGGCTACACCTTC
TRBV12-3/TRBV12-4	18	TRBJ1-1	NA	many	CASSLVREWGSGYAEAFF	TGTGCCAGCAGTTTAGTCAGGGAATGGGGGTCAGGCTACGCTGAAGCTTTCTTT
TRBV28	12	TRBJ1-2	NA	many	CASNQGGYGYTF	TGTGCCAGCAACCAAGGAGGGTACGGCTACACCTTC
TRBV11-2	15	TRBJ2-7	NA	many	CASSLESQGSYEQYF	TGTGCCAGCAGCTTAGAGTCCCAGGGTTCCTACGAGCAGTACTTC
TRBV6-5	16	TRBJ1-1	NA	many	CASSYSKTGLNTEAFF	TGTGCCAGCAGTTACTCTAAAACAGGGCTGAACACTGAAGCTTTCTTT
TRBV24-1	14	TRBJ1-2	TRBD1	many	CATSDSYRGPGYTF	TGTGCCACCAGTGATTCGTACAGGGGGCCCGGCTACACCTTC
TRBV2	17	TRBJ1-3	NA	NA	CASRGLDSYRSGNTIYF	TGTGCCAGCAGAGGACTCGACAGTTATCGCTCTGGAAACACCATATATTTT
TRBV28	15	TRBJ2-5	NA	few	CASSLYPRIQETQYF	TGTGCCAGCAGTTTATACCCGAGAATTCAAGAGACCCAGTACTTC
TRBV25-1	16	TRBJ2-7	NA	many	CASSEWAGTTSYEQYF	TGTGCCAGCAGTGAATGGGCCGGCACAACCTCCTACGAGCAGTACTTC
TRBV28	15	TRBJ1-1	NA	many	CASSPKAGYGGEAFF	TGTGCCAGCAGCCCCAAGGCGGGATACGGTGGTGAAGCTTTCTTT
TRBV14	15	TRBJ2-2	TRBD2	many	CASSPRGLATGELFF	TGTGCCAGCAGCCCCCGGGGACTAGCCACCGGGGAGCTGTTTTTT
TRBV6-1	13	TRBJ1-5	NA	many	CASSGQRNQPQHF	TGTGCCAGCAGTGGACAGCGCAATCAGCCCCAGCATTTT
TRBV6-5	15	TRBJ1-1	TRBD1	many	CASSYGDRGNTEAFF	TGTGCCAGCAGTTACGGAGACAGGGGTAACACTGAAGCTTTCTTT
TRBV3-1	15	TRBJ1-2	TRBD1	many	CASSPPTGTYGGYTF	TGTGCCAGCAGCCCCCCGACAGGGACCTATGGCGGCTACACCTTC
TRBV15	18	TRBJ2-7	TRBD2	many	CATSRDVGTSGTSYEQYF	TGTGCCACCAGCAGAGATGTCGGGACTAGCGGGACTTCCTACGAGCAGTACTTC
TRBV7-6	20	TRBJ2-2	TRBD1	many	CASSYPPGQVPEMNTGELFF	TGTGCCAGCAGCTATCCCCCGGGACAGGTCCCCGAAATGAACACCGGGGAGCTGTTTTTT
TRBV6-5	15	TRBJ2-5	TRBD1	many	CASSYNRGLSETQYF	TGTGCCAGCAGTTACAACAGGGGGCTATCAGAGACCCAGTACTTC
TRBV5-1	14	TRBJ2-7	NA	many	CASSPVQGSYEQYF	TGCGCCAGCAGTCCCGTCCAAGGCTCCTACGAGCAGTACTTC
TRBV11-2	14	TRBJ2-5	TRBD1	many	CASSRQGSQETQYF	TGTGCCAGCAGCAGACAGGGCAGCCAAGAGACCCAGTACTTC